These T cell receptor beta chains were read from a single sample in a study of blood T cell repertoires in COVID-19. Using immunoSEQ multiplex PCR, the repertoire was profiled, and TCRdb retains in-frame clones only, with some absent. The table shows 360,000 or so clones, with roughly four fifths occurring only once. Material for sequencing was PBMCs or T cells enriched from blood (not recorded which). These TCRs come from a woman in her 50s who had recovered from COVID-19. CDR3s include the opening cysteine and the closing phenylalanine or tryptophan. Fields, in order: clone size, CDR3 length, D gene, V gene, J gene, CDR3 DNA, CDR3 protein. The D gene is left open where the match is weak. Clone size is shown for a subset of rows, as once, few, many or a class of expanded clone.

-	17	-	TRBV21-1	TRBJ1-2	TGTGCCAGCAGCAAGGGACAGGGGAATGACCCTAACTATGGCTACACCTTC	CASSKGQGNDPNYGYTF
-	13	-	TRBV29-1	TRBJ1-2	TGCAGCGTTGGATCCACATTTAACTATGGCTACACCTTC	CSVGSTFNYGYTF
-	12	TRBD1	TRBV30	TRBJ1-3	TGTGCCTGGAGCCAGGGGGACAGCACCATATATTTT	CAWSQGDSTIYF
once	15	TRBD1	TRBV27	TRBJ1-1	TGTGCCAGCAGGACAGGGGCCACATGGACCACTGAAGCTTTCTTT	CASRTGATWTTEAFF
-	18	TRBD1	TRBV5-4	TRBJ2-6	TGTGCCAGCAGCACACCCGGGACAGGGGCTCGTGGGGCCAACGTCCTGACTTTC	CASSTPGTGARGANVLTF
-	15	TRBD2	TRBV3-1/TRBV3-2	TRBJ2-5	TGTGCCAGCAGCCAAGGGACTAGCGGGAGGGAGACCCAGTACTTC	CASSQGTSGRETQYF
-	16	TRBD2	TRBV5-1	TRBJ2-7	TGCGCCAGCAGCCGACTAGCGGGAGGGATGGAGGGCGAGCAGTACTTC	CASSRLAGGMEGEQYF
-	15	TRBD1	TRBV29-1	TRBJ1-1	TGCAGCGTCTCTTACCATACAGGGGCGAGGACTGAAGCTTTCTTT	CSVSYHTGARTEAFF
few	17	-	TRBV3-1/TRBV3-2	TRBJ1-3	TGTGCCAGCAGCCAAGTACAGCTCGGACTCTCTGGAAACACCATATATTTT	CASSQVQLGLSGNTIYF
-	11	TRBD2	TRBV7-3	TRBJ2-7	TGTGCCAGTGGGGAGGGGAACGAGCAGTACTTC	CASGEGNEQYF
once	17	TRBD2	TRBV4-2	TRBJ2-1	TGTGCCAGCAGCCAAGCTTCCGGACTAGCTATCTACAATGAGCAGTTCTTC	CASSQASGLAIYNEQFF
-	17	TRBD2	TRBV5-1	TRBJ2-3	TGCGCCAGCAGTTTCGGACTAGCGGGGGGGCCCCCAGATACGCAGTATTTT	CASSFGLAGGPPDTQYF
-	15	TRBD1	TRBV5-1	TRBJ1-2	TGCGCCAGCAGCTTCCGGACAGGGGCGATCTATGGCTACACCTTC	CASSFRTGAIYGYTF
-	14	TRBD2	TRBV7-2	TRBJ2-7	TGTGCCAGCAGCTTAGTGGGAGGGCCGTACGAGCAGTACTTC	CASSLVGGPYEQYF